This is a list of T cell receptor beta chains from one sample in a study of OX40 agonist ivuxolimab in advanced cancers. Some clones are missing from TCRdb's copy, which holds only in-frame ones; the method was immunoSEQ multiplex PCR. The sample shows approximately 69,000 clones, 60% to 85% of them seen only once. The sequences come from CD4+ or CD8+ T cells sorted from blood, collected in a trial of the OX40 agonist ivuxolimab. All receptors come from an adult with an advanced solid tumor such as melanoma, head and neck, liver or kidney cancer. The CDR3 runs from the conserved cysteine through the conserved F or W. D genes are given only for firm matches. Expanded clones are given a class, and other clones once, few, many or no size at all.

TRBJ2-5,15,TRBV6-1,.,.,TGTGCCAGCAGTGAAGGAGGTCTGCTCCAAGAGACCCAGTACTTC,CASSEGGLLQETQYF
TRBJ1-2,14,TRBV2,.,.,TGTGCCAGCACCGAGGGGGGGCTTTCTGCAGGCTACACCTTC,CASTEGGLSAGYTF
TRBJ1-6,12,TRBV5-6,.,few,TGTGCCAGCAGCCCCCGTAATTCACCCCTCCACTTT,CASSPRNSPLHF
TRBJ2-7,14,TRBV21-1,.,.,TGTGCCAGCAGCATTGACATCAGGGGTTGCGAGCAGTACTTC,CASSIDIRGCEQYF
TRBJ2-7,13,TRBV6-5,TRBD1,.,TGTGCCACCGTTGACAGGGACGTTAACGAGCAGTACTTC,CATVDRDVNEQYF
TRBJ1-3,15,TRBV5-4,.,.,TGTGCCAGCAGCTTGGGAACAGCTTCTGGAAACACCATATATTTT,CASSLGTASGNTIYF
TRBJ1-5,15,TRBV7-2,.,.,TGTGCCAGCAGCTTATCGGGGTATAGCAATCAGCCCCAGCATTTT,CASSLSGYSNQPQHF
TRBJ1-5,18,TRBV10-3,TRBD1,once,TGTGCCATCAGTAAGGGGACAGGGGGCTGGGATAGCAATCAGCCCCAGCATTTT,CAISKGTGGWDSNQPQHF
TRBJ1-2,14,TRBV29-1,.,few,TGCAGCGTTGATGACCCCAGGGCACGCTATGGCTACACCTTC,CSVDDPRARYGYTF
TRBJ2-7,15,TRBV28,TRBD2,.,TGTGCCAGCTATAGCGGGAGGCGGAATATCTACGAGCAGTACTTC,CASYSGRRNIYEQYF
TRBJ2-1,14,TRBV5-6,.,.,TGTGCCAGCAGCCCCCTCGGGACCCGCAATGAGCAGTTCTTC,CASSPLGTRNEQFF
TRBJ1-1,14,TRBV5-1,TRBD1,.,TGCGCCAGCAGCTTGGTCAGGGGGCTAAATGAAGCTTTCTTT,CASSLVRGLNEAFF
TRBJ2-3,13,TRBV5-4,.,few,TGTGCCAGCAGCTCTGATCGACCAGATACGCAGTATTTT,CASSSDRPDTQYF
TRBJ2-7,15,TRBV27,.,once,TGTGCCAGCAGTTTATTCGGGACACCTTCCTACGAGCAGTACTTC,CASSLFGTPSYEQYF
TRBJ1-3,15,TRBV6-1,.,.,TGTGCCAGCAGTGAACCCGGAAGCTCTGGAAACACCATATATTTT,CASSEPGSSGNTIYF
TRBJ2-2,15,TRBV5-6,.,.,TGTGCCAGCAGCCCTCACGGAGGGGCGGCCGGGGAGCTGTTTTTT,CASSPHGGAAGELFF
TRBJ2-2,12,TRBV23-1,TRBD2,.,TGCGCCACGGGACTAGCGTCCGGGGAGCTGTTTTTT,CATGLASGELFF
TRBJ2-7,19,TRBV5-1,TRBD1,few,TGCGCCAGCAGTACAGCTCCGGGACAGCTTACCACCTTAGCGAACGAGCAGTACTTC,CASSTAPGQLTTLANEQYF
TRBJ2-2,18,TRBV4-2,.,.,TGTGCCAGCAGCCAAGATCCAGTTTCAAGGGGGGGAGCCGGGGAGCTGTTTTTT,CASSQDPVSRGGAGELFF
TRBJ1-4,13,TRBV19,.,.,TGTGCCAGTAGTCAGGGCAGGAATGAAAAACTGTTTTTT,CASSQGRNEKLFF
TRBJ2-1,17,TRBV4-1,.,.,TGCGCCAGCAGCCAACCCCGGACGGGGAGACTACGCAATGAGCAGTTCTTC,CASSQPRTGRLRNEQFF
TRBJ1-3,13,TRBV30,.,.,TGTGCCTGGAGAACATACTCTGGAAACACCATATATTTT,CAWRTYSGNTIYF
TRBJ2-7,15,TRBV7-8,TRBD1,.,TGTGCCAGCAGCTTAGAAGGGACAGGCCTTTACGAGCAGTACTTC,CASSLEGTGLYEQYF
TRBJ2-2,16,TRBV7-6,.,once,TGTGCCAGCAGCCCCTTCCTGGAGCGGGTTGGCGGGGAGCTGTTTTTT,CASSPFLERVGGELFF
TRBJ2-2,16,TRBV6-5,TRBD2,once,TGTGCCAGCAGTTTACAAGGGACTAGGGGGACCGGGGAGCTGTTTTTT,CASSLQGTRGTGELFF
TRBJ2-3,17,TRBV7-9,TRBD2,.,TGTGCCAGCAGCCCCGGACTAGCGGGGGCTCGCACAGATACGCAGTATTTT,CASSPGLAGARTDTQYF
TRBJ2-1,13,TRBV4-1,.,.,TGCGCCAGCAGCCAAGTCCTGCGCAATGAGCAGTTCTTC,CASSQVLRNEQFF
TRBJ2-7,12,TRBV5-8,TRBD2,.,TGTGCCAGCAGCTTAAGGAGCGGGAGCTATTACTTC,CASSLRSGSYYF
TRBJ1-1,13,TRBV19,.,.,TGTGCCACCAAAGGACAGTTTAACACTGAAGCTTTCTTT,CATKGQFNTEAFF
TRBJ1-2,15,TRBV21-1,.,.,TGTGCCAGCAGCAAAGTGGGGAGGGTTGCTTATGGCTACACCTTC,CASSKVGRVAYGYTF
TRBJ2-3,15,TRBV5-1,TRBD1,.,TGCGCCAGCAGCCCTACAACAGGGGGCGGGGATACGCAGTATTTT,CASSPTTGGGDTQYF
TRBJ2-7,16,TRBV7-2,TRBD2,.,TGTGCCAGCAGCTTAGGGACTAGCGGGGCCACCTACGAGCAGTACTTC,CASSLGTSGATYEQYF
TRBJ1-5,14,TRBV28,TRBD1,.,TGTGCCAGCACCCGGACAGGGGGTTACCAGCCCCAGCATTTT,CASTRTGGYQPQHF
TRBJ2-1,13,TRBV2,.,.,TGTGCCAGCGCGATGGGGACCTACAATGAGCAGTTCTTC,CASAMGTYNEQFF
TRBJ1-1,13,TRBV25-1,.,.,TGTGCCAGCAGTGGAGGGAAGAACACTGAAGCTTTCTTT,CASSGGKNTEAFF
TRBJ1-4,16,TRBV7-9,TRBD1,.,TGTGCCAGCAGCCCAGGACAGGGGGAAGCGTACGAAAAACTGTTTTTT,CASSPGQGEAYEKLFF
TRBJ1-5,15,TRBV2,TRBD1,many,TGTGCCAGCAGTGAAGAACAGGGGCTAAAGCAGCCCCAGCATTTT,CASSEEQGLKQPQHF
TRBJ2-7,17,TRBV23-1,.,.,TGCGCCAGCAGTCTGTACAGGTGGTGTAGGGGATCTTACGAGCAGTACTTC,CASSLYRWCRGSYEQYF
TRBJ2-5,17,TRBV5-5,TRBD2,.,TGTGCCAGCAGCTTTCGGACTAGCGGGTTAAACCAAGAGACCCAGTACTTC,CASSFRTSGLNQETQYF
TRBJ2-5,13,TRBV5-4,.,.,TGTGCCAGCAGCTTTAACGGGCGGCAGACCCAGTACTTC,CASSFNGRQTQYF
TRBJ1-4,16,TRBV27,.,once,TGTGCCAGCAGCCCTAACGGCCGGGCCTTTAATGAAAAACTGTTTTTT,CASSPNGRAFNEKLFF
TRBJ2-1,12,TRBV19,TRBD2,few,TGTGCCAGTAGCGGGAGGAGGGATGAGCAGTTCTTC,CASSGRRDEQFF
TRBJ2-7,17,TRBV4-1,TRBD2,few,TGCGCCAGCAGCCAAGATCAGCTAGCGGGGGCTATGTACGAGCAGTACTTC,CASSQDQLAGAMYEQYF
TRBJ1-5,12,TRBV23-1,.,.,TGCGCCAGCAGTCACCCCCGCCCGGCCCAGCATTTT,CASSHPRPAQHF
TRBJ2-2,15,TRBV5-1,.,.,TGCGCCAGCAGCCCCGGGACTCTGAACACCGGGGAGCTGTTTTTT,CASSPGTLNTGELFF
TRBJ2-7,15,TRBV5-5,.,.,TGTGCCAGCAGCTTATCCTCCGGACAGCTTTACGAGCAGTACTTC,CASSLSSGQLYEQYF
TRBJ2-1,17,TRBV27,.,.,TGTGCCAGCAGTCGGTTCTCGGACTCCCCCGCGTCCAATGAGCAGTTCTTC,CASSRFSDSPASNEQFF
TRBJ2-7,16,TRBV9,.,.,TGTGCCAGCAGCGTGTCGGTCGGGGGGCCTTCCTACGAGCAGTACTTC,CASSVSVGGPSYEQYF
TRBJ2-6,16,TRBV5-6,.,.,TGTGCCAGCAGGCGGGGAACAGGGTTTGGGGCCAACGTCCTGACTTTC,CASRRGTGFGANVLTF